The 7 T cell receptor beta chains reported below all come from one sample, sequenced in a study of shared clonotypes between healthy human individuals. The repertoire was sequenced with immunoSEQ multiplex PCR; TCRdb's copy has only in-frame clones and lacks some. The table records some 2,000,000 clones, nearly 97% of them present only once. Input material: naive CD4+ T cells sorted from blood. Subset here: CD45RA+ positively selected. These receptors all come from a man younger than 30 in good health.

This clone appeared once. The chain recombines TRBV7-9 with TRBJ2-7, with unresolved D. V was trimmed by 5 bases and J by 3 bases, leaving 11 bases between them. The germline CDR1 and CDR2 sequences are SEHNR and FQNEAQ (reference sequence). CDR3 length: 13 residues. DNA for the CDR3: TGTGCCAGCAGCCATACCCGGCACTACGAGCAGTACTTC. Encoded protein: CASSHTRHYEQYF.

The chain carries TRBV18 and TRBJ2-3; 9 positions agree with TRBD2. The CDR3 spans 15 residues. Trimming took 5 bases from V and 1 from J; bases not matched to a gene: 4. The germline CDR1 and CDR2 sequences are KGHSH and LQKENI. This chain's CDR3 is CASSSRLAGTDTQYF. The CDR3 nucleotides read TGTGCCAGCTCATCCCGACTAGCGGGCACAGATACGCAGTATTTT.

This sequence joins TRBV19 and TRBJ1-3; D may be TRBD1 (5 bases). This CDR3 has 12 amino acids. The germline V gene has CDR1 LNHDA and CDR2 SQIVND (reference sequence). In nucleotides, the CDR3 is TGTGTCTCAGGGACTGCTGGAAACACCATATATTTT. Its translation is CVSGTAGNTIYF.

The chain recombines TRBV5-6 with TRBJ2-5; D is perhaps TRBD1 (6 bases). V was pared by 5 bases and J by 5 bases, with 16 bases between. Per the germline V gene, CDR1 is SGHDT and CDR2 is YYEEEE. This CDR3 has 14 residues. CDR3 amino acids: CASRTGPIGETQYF. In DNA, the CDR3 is TGTGCCAGCAGGACAGGACCCATCGGGGAGACCCAGTACTTC.

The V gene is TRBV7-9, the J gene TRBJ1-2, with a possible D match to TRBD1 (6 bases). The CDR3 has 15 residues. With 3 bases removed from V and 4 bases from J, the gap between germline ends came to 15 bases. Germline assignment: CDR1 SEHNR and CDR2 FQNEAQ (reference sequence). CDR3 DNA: TGTGCCAGCAGCTTTTTGGCAGGGGATCCCTATGGCTACACCTTC. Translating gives CASSFLAGDPYGYTF.

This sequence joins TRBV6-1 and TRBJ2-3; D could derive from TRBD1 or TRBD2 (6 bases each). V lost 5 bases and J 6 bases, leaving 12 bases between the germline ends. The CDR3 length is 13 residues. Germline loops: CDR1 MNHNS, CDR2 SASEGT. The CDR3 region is CASSHEGGDTQYF. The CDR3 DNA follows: TGTGCCAGCAGTCATGAGGGGGGTGATACGCAGTATTTT.

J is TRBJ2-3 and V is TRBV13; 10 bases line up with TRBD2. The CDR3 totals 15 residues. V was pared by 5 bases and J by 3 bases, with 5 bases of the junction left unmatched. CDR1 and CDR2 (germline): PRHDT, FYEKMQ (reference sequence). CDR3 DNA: TGTGCCAGCAGCCAACAGCGGGGGGGAACAGATACGCAGTATTTT. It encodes CASSQQRGGTDTQYF.